Below, 28 T cell receptor beta chains from the same sample are listed, as sequenced in a study of T cell repertoires in cytomegalovirus infection. These receptors are not linked to any known antigen. TCRdb called the reads again in MiXCR, with one record for every CDR3 protein. The table lists about 570,000 distinct CDR3 sequences, around two fifths of them singletons. The input for sequencing was cultured PBMCs, taken from culture after CMV antigen stimulation. These receptors came from a human donor in good health (CMV status not recorded). Some clones in this sample may be carry-over from other donors' samples.

The chain has TRBV12-3 or TRBV12-4 and TRBJ2-7, with D unresolved. Trimming took 1 base from V and 6 from J, leaving 22 bases between them. The CDR3 is 17 residues long. CDR3 DNA sequence: TGTGCCAGCAGTTTAGGGACCGAGGCACCCTCCCGCCTCGAGCAGTACTTC. Translated, it gives CASSLGTEAPSRLEQYF.

V gene TRBV7-2 combines with J gene TRBJ1-5; 10 positions match TRBD1. V lost 3 bases and J lost 4; bases outside the gene matches: 6. There are 16 residues in the CDR3. The germline CDR1 and CDR2 sequences are SGHTA and FQGNSA. The CDR3 region is CASSLPGQGGNQPQHF. CDR3 DNA: TGTGCCAGCAGCTTGCCTGGACAGGGGGGAAATCAGCCCCAGCATTTT.

This clonotype was detected once. The CDR3 sequence is CSVVGLAAYNEQFF. The CDR3 DNA sequence: TGCAGCGTTGTAGGGCTAGCGGCCTACAATGAGCAGTTCTTC. The rearrangement links TRBV29-1 to TRBJ2-1; 7 bases fit TRBD2. The CDR3 runs 14 residues. The V gene's germline CDR1 is SQVTM and CDR2 ANQGSEA. The V segment lost 4 bases and the J segment 2 bases; nucleotides outside the gene matches: 5.

The sample holds a few counts of this clonotype. The J gene is TRBJ1-5, the V gene TRBV10-3; 8 bases fit TRBD1. The junction had 0 bases not matched to a gene; V was cut back by 4 bases and J by 4 bases. Germline loops: CDR1 ENHRY, CDR2 SYGVKD. CDR3 size: 13 residues. The CDR3 DNA sequence: TGTGCCATCAGTGGACAGGGGAATCAGCCCCAGCATTTT. This encodes CAISGQGNQPQHF.

The chain employs TRBV11-2 and TRBJ2-3; TRBD2 is a possible D gene (5 bases). The CDR3 consists of 15 residues. Germline V gives CDR1 SGHAT, CDR2 FQNNGV. V was shortened by 0 bases and J by 2 bases, with 9 bases between the two germline ends. The CDR3 loop is CASSLDLGLTDTQYF. The CDR3 DNA sequence: TGTGCCAGCAGCTTAGATCTCGGACTCACAGATACGCAGTATTTT.

The CDR3 DNA follows: TGTGCCAGCAGCTTATACCGGATTGATACGCAGTATTTT. Encoded protein: CASSLYRIDTQYF. The rearrangement joins TRBV7-2 to TRBJ2-3; D is ambiguous. The CDR3 loop spans 13 amino acids. The V end lost 2 bases, the J end lost 6 bases, and 9 bases lay between the germline ends. Germline-derived CDR1 and CDR2 are SGHTA and FQGNSA.

The V gene is TRBV18, the J gene TRBJ2-3, with D unclear. Per germline, CDR1 KGHSH and CDR2 LQKENI. The ends were cut back, 0 bases at V and 2 bases at J, with 9 bases in the middle. The CDR3 sequence is 15 residues long. CDR3 residues: CASSPPYSLTDTQYF. The CDR3 DNA follows: TGTGCCAGCTCACCACCGTACTCTCTCACAGATACGCAGTATTTT.

Many counts were recorded for this clonotype. The rearrangement links TRBV12-3 or TRBV12-4 to TRBJ2-1; 9 positions agree with TRBD2. The CDR3 length is 15 residues. V dropped 5 bases and J dropped 2; count of bases not matched to a gene: 4. CDR3 protein: CASSVGLATYNEQFF. In DNA form, the CDR3 reads TGTGCCAGCAGTGTGGGACTAGCTACCTACAATGAGCAGTTCTTC.

Points on this clonotype: At one end the junction does not follow the germline gene, possibly because of a read error. This chain connects TRBV4-1 to TRBJ2-1, with D tentatively TRBD1 (7 bases). CDR3 length equals 14 residues. Germline CDR1 MGHRA, CDR2 YSYEKL. In DNA, the CDR3 is TGTGCCAGCAGCCCAGCAGGGGGGAACAATGAGCAGTTCTTC. As protein: CASSPAGGNNEQFF.

The chain links TRBV5-8 to TRBJ1-5, with 8 bases matching TRBD1. The length of the CDR3 is 15 residues. V gave up 4 bases and J gave up 4 bases; unmatched junction bases: 7. CDR1 and CDR2 from the germline V gene are SGHTS and YDEGEE. DNA for the CDR3: TGTGCCAGCAGCACCGACAGGGGTTCGAATCAGCCCCAGCATTTT. Its translation: CASSTDRGSNQPQHF.

This clonotype appeared many times. The chain uses TRBV7-2 and TRBJ2-6; D perhaps matches TRBD2 (6 bases). Per the germline V gene, CDR1 is SGHTA and CDR2 is FQGNSA. This CDR3 has 15 amino acids. Trimming left V 6 bases short and J 3 bases short, with 12 bases between. Here the CDR3 reads CASSPGGGGANVLTF. CDR3 DNA sequence: TGTGCCAGCAGTCCCGGGGGAGGTGGGGCCAACGTCCTGACTTTC.

This chain joins TRBV7-2 and TRBJ1-5; D may be TRBD1 (6 bases). The CDR3 sequence is 14 residues long. Germline CDR1 SGHTA, CDR2 FQGNSA. Trimming pared 1 base from V and 8 bases from J, leaving 12 bases between. CDR3 nucleotides: TGTGCCAGCAGCTTAGTCAGGGGAACTGAGCCCCAGCATTTT. Its protein is CASSLVRGTEPQHF.

This clonotype has only a few counts. J is TRBJ1-2 and V is TRBV7-2, with D unresolved. Germline values: CDR1 SGHTA, CDR2 FQGNSA. Deletions cut 3 bases from V and 8 bases from J, with 16 bases between. This CDR3 has 14 residues. The CDR3 DNA is TGTGCCAGCAGCTTCTCTTCGCAGGATAGCGGCTACACCTTC. The encoded protein is CASSFSSQDSGYTF.

This clonotype appeared a few times. This chain links TRBV7-8 with TRBJ1-1; TRBD1 is a possible D gene (6 bases). V was cut by 4 bases and J by 8 bases, with 11 bases left in between. The CDR3 is made up of 12 amino acids. Germline V gene sequence: CDR1 SGHVS, CDR2 FQNEAQ. The CDR3 coding sequence is TGTGCCAGCAGCTCGATCGACAGGGAAGCTTTCTTT. Translating gives CASSSIDREAFF.

J is TRBJ2-1 and V is TRBV29-1, with a weak D call TRBD1 (5 bases). The V end was cut by 6 bases, the J end by 4 bases, with 13 bases between. Germline V CDR1 and CDR2: SQVTM, ANQGSEA. CDR3 length equals 13 residues. The CDR3 loop reads CSVHPDKYNEQFF. CDR3 in DNA: TGCAGCGTCCATCCGGACAAATACAATGAGCAGTTCTTC.

In this sample, this clonotype turned up a few times. The chain couples TRBV12-3 or TRBV12-4 to TRBJ1-3, with 9 bases matching TRBD1. The CDR3 length is 17 residues. J gave up 2 bases and V 2 bases, and 7 bases lay outside the gene matches. The CDR3 spells CASSLYPRDRAGNTIYF. In DNA form, the CDR3 reads TGTGCCAGCAGTTTATACCCTCGGGACAGGGCTGGAAACACCATATATTTT.

This clonotype has just a few counts. The V and J genes are TRBV11-2 and TRBJ2-3; no firm D call. CDR1 SGHAT and CDR2 FQNNGV come from the germline V gene. This CDR3 is 15 amino acids long. V was trimmed by 3 bases and J by 0 bases, leaving 10 bases between them. CDR3 DNA: TGTGCCAGCAGCTTTGGGCGATTTAGCACAGATACGCAGTATTTT. This translates into CASSFGRFSTDTQYF.

The chain links TRBV6-1 to TRBJ2-7; D tentatively reads TRBD1 or TRBD2 (5 bases each). This CDR3 comprises 16 residues. Germline CDR1 MNHNS, CDR2 SASEGT. The ends were cut back, 2 bases at V and 0 bases at J, with 14 bases in the middle. The CDR3 DNA reads as TGTGCCAGCAGTGAACATGGGGGTGGGATCTCCTACGAGCAGTACTTC. The encoded protein is CASSEHGGGISYEQYF.

The chain carries TRBV27 and TRBJ2-1, with 7 bases aligning to TRBD2. Germline V gene data show CDR1 as MNHEY and CDR2 as SMNVEV (reference sequence). After removal of 9 bases from V and 8 bases from J, the junction contained 13 bases not matched to a gene. This CDR3 region has 14 residues. CDR3 coding DNA: TGTGCCAGATTATTAGCGGGCGGGTGTCATGAGCAGTTCTTC. This sequence encodes CARLLAGGCHEQFF.

The rearrangement joins TRBV7-8 to TRBJ2-1, with 7 bases matching TRBD1. The CDR3 spans 20 residues. Germline CDR1 reads SGHVS; CDR2 reads FQNEAQ. The ends lost 5 bases at V and 4 bases at J; junction bases unmatched: 23. The CDR3 sequence is CASSQGGLRQGVSVYNEQFF. CDR3 sequence (DNA): TGTGCCAGCAGCCAGGGCGGTCTAAGACAGGGAGTTTCCGTATACAATGAGCAGTTCTTC.

The V and J genes are TRBV4-1 and TRBJ2-5, with TRBD2 matching 8 bases. The V and J ends lost 0 bases and 1 base, in that order; junction bases with no gene match: 13. CDR3 length equals 19 residues. Germline CDR1 MGHRA, CDR2 YSYEKL. CDR3 nucleotide sequence: TGCGCCAGCAGCCAAGATAGAGAACCAGCGGGAGAAACCCAAGAGACCCAGTACTTC. Its protein product is CASSQDREPAGETQETQYF.

A note on this clonotype: Sequence at one end of the junction differs from germline and may be a read error. V gene TRBV12-3 or TRBV12-4 combines with J gene TRBJ2-1; no clear D gene. CDR3 length equals 15 residues. Here the CDR3 DNA reads TGTGCCAGCAGTTTTTACGGCAGTTCCTACCATGAGCAGTTCTTC. It codes for CASSFYGSSYHEQFF.

The V gene is TRBV12-3 or TRBV12-4, the J gene TRBJ1-1; 8 nucleotides agree with TRBD1. V trimming: 3 bases; J trimming: 5 bases; junction bases outside the gene matches: 5. The CDR3 totals 14 residues. CDR3: CASSFQGANTEAFF. In DNA form, the CDR3 reads TGTGCCAGCAGTTTTCAGGGGGCGAATACTGAAGCTTTCTTT.

This chain joins TRBV20-1 and TRBJ2-1; TRBD2 matches 8 bases. Germline CDR1 is DFQATT and CDR2 is SNEGSKA (reference sequence). J was trimmed by 4 bases and V by 5 bases; bases with no gene match: 10. This CDR3 is built from 15 residues. As DNA, the CDR3 is TGCAGTGCTGGTACCGGGACTAGAGGGTACAATGAGCAGTTCTTC. Its protein product is CSAGTGTRGYNEQFF.

The rearrangement links TRBV20-1 to TRBJ2-7; the match to TRBD2 covers 15 bases. Germline V gene data show CDR1 as DFQATT and CDR2 as SNEGSKA (reference sequence). The CDR3 totals 20 residues. CDR3 nucleotides: TGCAGCCTTTTGGACTTGGACCGATCTGGGACTAGCGGGAGGCTCGACGAGCAGTACTTC. It translates to CSLLDLDRSGTSGRLDEQYF.

At least ten counts were recorded for this clonotype. This chain links TRBV7-2 with TRBJ1-6; TRBD1 agrees at 9 bases. Looked up from germline, CDR1 is SGHTA and CDR2 is FQGNSA. V shed 7 bases and J 7 bases; nucleotides not matched to a gene: 8. The CDR3 totals 15 residues. This CDR3 reads CASTRGDRANSPLHF. In DNA, the CDR3 is TGTGCCAGCACCCGGGGGGACAGGGCAAATTCACCCCTCCACTTT.

The chain has TRBV19 and TRBJ1-5, with D possibly matching TRBD1 (5 bases). V lost 4 bases and J 11 bases, leaving 21 bases between the germline ends. Germline assignment: CDR1 LNHDA and CDR2 SQIVND (reference sequence). The CDR3 extends over 15 amino acids. CDR3 nucleotide sequence: TGTGCCAGTAGTAGGGGCGGAGGCAAGAGCTGGACCCAGCATTTT. This codes for CASSRGGGKSWTQHF.

This clonotype was counted only a few times. The gene calls are TRBV19 and TRBJ2-3, with D perhaps matching TRBD2 (6 bases). The CDR3 covers 14 residues. Looked up from germline, CDR1 is LNHDA and CDR2 is SQIVND (reference sequence). The V and J ends lost 4 bases and 0 bases respectively, with 8 bases between them. CDR3 in amino acids: CASSNSGSTDTQYF. DNA of the CDR3: TGTGCCAGTAGTAACAGCGGGAGCACAGATACGCAGTATTTT. Drawing the rest from reference TRBV19 and TRBJ2-3, the complete variable domain is DGGITQSPKYLFRKEGQNVTLSCEQNLNHDAMYWYRQDPGQGLRLIYYSQIVNDFQKGDIAEGYSVSREKKESFPLTVTSAQKNPTAFYLCASSNSGSTDTQYFGPGTRLTVL.